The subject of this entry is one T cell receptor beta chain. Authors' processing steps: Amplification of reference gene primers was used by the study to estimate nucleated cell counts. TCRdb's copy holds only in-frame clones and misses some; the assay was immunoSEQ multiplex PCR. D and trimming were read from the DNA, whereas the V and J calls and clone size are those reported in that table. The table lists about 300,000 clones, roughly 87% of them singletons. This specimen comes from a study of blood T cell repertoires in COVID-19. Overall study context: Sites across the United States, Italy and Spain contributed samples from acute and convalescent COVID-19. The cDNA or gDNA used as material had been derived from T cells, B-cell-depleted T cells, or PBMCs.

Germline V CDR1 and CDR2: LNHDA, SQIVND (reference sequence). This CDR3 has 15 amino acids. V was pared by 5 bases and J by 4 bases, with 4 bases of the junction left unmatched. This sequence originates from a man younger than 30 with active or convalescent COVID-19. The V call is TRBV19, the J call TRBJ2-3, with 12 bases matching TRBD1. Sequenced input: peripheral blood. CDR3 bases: TGTGCCAGTAGTCGGGACAGGGGGCTCTCAGATACGCAGTATTTT. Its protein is CASSRDRGLSDTQYF.